These 32 T cell receptor beta chains originate from one sample sequenced in a study of vaccination and CD4 T cells after COVID-19 (dated by TCRdb to 2022 to 2024). The treatment or condition label of this sample denotes: roughly 10-day PBMC culture with coronavirus spike peptide pools or control peptides (ViraFEST assay). The library was obtained by PCR. The sample was run on an Illumina iSeq 100. TCR sequencing of DNA from cultured CD4+ T cells used the Oncomine TCR Beta short-read assay at the Johns Hopkins FTIC core. The public reads were reprocessed in TCRdb via fastp at Q25 and MiXCR, keeping in-frame beta chains. A single entry per CDR3 protein holds the most common genes and DNA from its merged rows. For this sample there are around 19,000 distinct CDR3 sequences; about 52% appear just once. The leading ten clones occupy around 7.4% of the sample. Which antigens these TCRs recognize remains unknown.

The sample was CD4+ T cells from blood, cultured in vitro. The receptors shown here come from a human donor who had recovered from COVID-19.

The chain is built from TRBV12-5 and TRBJ1-1; 9 positions match TRBD1. Trimming removed 4 bases from V and 11 bases from J; junction bases left unmatched: 8. The germline gives CDR1 LGHNT, CDR2 FRNRAP. The CDR3 loop spans 13 amino acids. The CDR3 DNA follows: TGTGCTAGTGGTTGGGGACAGGGCGTTGCGGCTTTCTTT. This encodes CASGWGQGVAAFF.

This chain uses TRBV19 with TRBJ1-5, with D unresolved. The CDR3 is made up of 12 amino acids. Germline CDR1 LNHDA, CDR2 SQIVND (reference sequence). The V end lost 7 bases, the J end lost 6 bases, and 10 bases lay between the germline ends. CDR3 nucleotide sequence: TGTGCCAGTACCCGAGTGGGTCAGCCCCAGCATTTT. Translating gives CASTRVGQPQHF.

This clonotype is a singleton in its sample. The V gene is TRBV11-2, the J gene TRBJ1-1; 12 bases agree with TRBD1. Germline V gives CDR1 SGHAT, CDR2 FQNNGV. This CDR3 has 16 amino acids. V gave up 5 bases and J gave up 2 bases; unmatched junction bases: 6. In DNA form, the CDR3 reads TGTGCCAGCAGCCAGGGGACAGGGGGCGCAAACACTGAAGCTTTCTTT. It encodes CASSQGTGGANTEAFF.

V is TRBV19 and J is TRBJ1-2; D not resolved. This CDR3 is 11 amino acids long. Trimming stripped 5 bases from V and 4 bases from J, with 5 bases between. Germline loops: CDR1 LNHDA, CDR2 SQIVND (reference sequence). CDR3 residues: CASSFSYGYTF. CDR3 in DNA: TGTGCCAGTAGTTTCAGCTATGGCTACACCTTC.

This chain uses TRBV30 with TRBJ2-7; D gene unclear. The CDR3 sequence is 11 residues long. Trimming took 2 bases from V and 4 from J, leaving 6 bases between them. Germline CDR1 and CDR2: GTSNPN and SVGIG (reference sequence). CDR3 DNA: TGTGCCTGGAGTCTGGCTTACGAGCAGTACTTC. Translating it yields CAWSLAYEQYF. Filled out from reference TRBV30 and TRBJ2-7, the complete variable domain reads SQTIHQWPATLVQPVGSPLSLECTVEGTSNPNLYWYRQAAGRGLQLLFYSVGIGQISSEVPQNLSASRPQDRQFILSSKKLLLSDSGFYLCAWSLAYEQYFGPGTRLTVT.

The CDR3 region is CASRERQINQPQHF. The CDR3 nucleotides read TGTGCCAGCAGGGAACGGCAGATCAATCAGCCCCAGCATTTT. This chain uses TRBV2 with TRBJ1-5; no clear D. Per germline, CDR1 SNHLY and CDR2 FYNNEI. V was shortened by 6 bases and J by 3 bases, with 12 bases between the two germline ends. The CDR3 extends over 14 amino acids.

The J gene is TRBJ1-1, the V gene TRBV24-1; D may be TRBD1 (5 bases). CDR1 and CDR2 from the germline V gene are KGHDR and SFDVKD. This CDR3 spans 14 amino acids. V was trimmed by 2 bases and J by 5 bases, leaving 11 bases between them. CDR3 residues: CATSDSQGGTEAFF. In DNA form, the CDR3 reads TGTGCCACCAGTGATTCTCAGGGTGGAACTGAAGCTTTCTTT.

The chain carries TRBV6-5 and TRBJ1-1; 7 bases are a match to TRBD1. CDR1 is MNHEY, CDR2 SVGAGI, per germline. This CDR3 contains 17 residues. V was pared by 4 bases and J by 4 bases, with 15 bases of the junction left unmatched. In DNA, the CDR3 is TGTGCCAGCAGTTCATCCCTAAGTCGGACAGGCGGCACTGAAGCTTTCTTT. The encoded protein is CASSSSLSRTGGTEAFF.

V is TRBV9 and J is TRBJ1-2, with a weak D call TRBD1 (5 bases). In germline, CDR1 is SGDLS, CDR2 YYNGEE. There are 16 residues in the CDR3. V lost 4 bases, J lost 5 bases, and 21 bases lay in between. In nucleotides, the CDR3 is TGTGCCAGCAGCATCGGGCCCGGGGGAGAGAATTATGGCTACACCTTC. Translating gives CASSIGPGGENYGYTF.

In its sample, this clonotype was seen a few times. V usage is TRBV20-1 and J usage is TRBJ2-5; a weak D match, TRBD2 (5 bases). Per the germline V gene, CDR1 is DFQATT and CDR2 is SNEGSKA (reference sequence). V lost 5 bases to trimming and J lost 2 bases, with 18 bases between them. CDR3 length equals 15 residues. The CDR3 nucleotides are TGCAGTGCTTTCTCCCCCGGCCGGGGACAAGAGACCCAGTACTTC. Encoded protein: CSAFSPGRGQETQYF.

This clonotype was picked up one time. The rearrangement uses TRBV20-1 and TRBJ1-1, with D perhaps matching TRBD1 (5 bases). Between the trimmed V and J ends, which lost 6 bases and 4 bases, there was a span of 15 bases. Germline CDR1 DFQATT, CDR2 SNEGSKA (reference sequence). The CDR3 length is 13 residues. The CDR3 DNA sequence: TGCAGTGCCCGGGGGGGAGGGACCACTGAAGCTTTCTTT. Amino acids: CSARGGGTTEAFF.

This chain's CDR3 is CASSIGTGGHQPQHF. DNA of the CDR3: TGTGCCAGTAGTATTGGGACAGGGGGGCATCAGCCCCAGCATTTT. The chain carries TRBV19 and TRBJ1-5, with 11 positions matching TRBD1. The CDR3 spans 15 residues. Germline V gene data show CDR1 as LNHDA and CDR2 as SQIVND (reference sequence). V lost 3 bases and J lost 5; bases outside the gene matches: 3.

This chain joins TRBV6-1 and TRBJ1-5; TRBD1 matches 7 bases. V was clipped by 3 bases and J by 6 bases; unmatched bases: 5. Germline assignment: CDR1 MNHNS and CDR2 SASEGT. The CDR3 length is 14 residues. The CDR3 sequence: CASSDRTGPQPQHF. CDR3 bases: TGTGCCAGCAGTGACAGGACAGGCCCTCAGCCCCAGCATTTT.

In nucleotides, the CDR3 is TGTGCCAGCAGATACAGGGTGAAGGATTCACCCCTCCACTTT. Encoded protein: CASRYRVKDSPLHF. The chain joins TRBV6-5 to TRBJ1-6; weak D call: TRBD1 (6 bases). The V gene lost 6 bases and the J gene lost 8 bases, with 14 bases spanning the gap. The length of the CDR3 is 14 residues. Germline-derived CDR1 and CDR2 are MNHEY and SVGAGI.

V is TRBV6-5 and J is TRBJ1-5; D gene uncertain. Trimming removed 3 bases from V and 3 bases from J, with 9 bases in between. The germline CDR1 and CDR2 sequences are MNHEY and SVGAGI. This CDR3 is built from 14 residues. CDR3 sequence reads: CASSYYSSNQPQHF. The CDR3 coding sequence is TGTGCCAGCAGTTATTACAGCTCCAATCAGCCCCAGCATTTT.

The chain is built from TRBV7-2 and TRBJ1-5; possibly TRBD1 for D (6 bases). Looked up from germline, CDR1 is SGHTA and CDR2 is FQGNSA. This CDR3 comprises 15 residues. The V and J ends lost 1 base and 4 bases respectively, with 11 bases between them. The CDR3: CASSLEGHPNQPQHF. CDR3 coding DNA: TGTGCCAGCAGCTTAGAGGGACACCCAAATCAGCCCCAGCATTTT.

In its sample, this clonotype was seen a few times. The chain uses TRBV6-1 and TRBJ2-5, with D perhaps given as TRBD1 or TRBD2 (5 bases each). Germline V CDR1 and CDR2: MNHNS, SASEGT. V shed 3 bases and J shed 5 bases, with 10 bases lying between them. CDR3 length: 13 amino acids. CDR3 nucleotides: TGTGCCAGCAGTGAGCCAGGGACGGAGACCCAGTACTTC. Its protein product is CASSEPGTETQYF.

The rearrangement links TRBV6-2 or TRBV6-3 to TRBJ1-2; D might be TRBD1 (6 bases). The CDR3 extends over 14 amino acids. Germline CDR1 MNHEY, CDR2 SVGEGT. Trimming pared 2 bases from V and 8 bases from J, leaving 15 bases between. CDR3 loop: CASSYDAGVSGYTF. The CDR3 region has the DNA TGTGCCAGCAGTTACGACGCAGGGGTTTCCGGCTACACCTTC.

The rearrangement links TRBV12-3 or TRBV12-4 to TRBJ1-1; D may be TRBD1 (6 bases). This CDR3 has 13 amino acids. Trimming pared 6 bases from V and 1 base from J, leaving 9 bases between. As DNA, the CDR3 is TGTGCCAGCAGGACGGACAGGAACACTGAAGCTTTCTTT. It yields the protein CASRTDRNTEAFF.

This chain uses TRBV6-2 or TRBV6-3 with TRBJ1-2; no definite D call. CDR3 size: 13 residues. V was shortened by 2 bases and J by 7 bases, with 11 bases between the two germline ends. Germline V gene sequence: CDR1 MNHEY, CDR2 SVGEGT. The CDR3 reads CASSYDGSVGYTF. The CDR3 DNA is TGTGCCAGCAGTTACGACGGATCCGTTGGCTACACCTTC.

The chain links TRBV19 to TRBJ1-1; no clear D. This CDR3 comprises 13 residues. V was cut by 5 bases and J by 2 bases, with 9 bases left in between. Germline V CDR1 and CDR2: LNHDA, SQIVND (reference sequence). As DNA, the CDR3 is TGTGCCAGTAGTTCCTCAGTTAACACTGAAGCTTTCTTT. Encoded protein: CASSSSVNTEAFF.

The chain employs TRBV28 and TRBJ2-5; a possible D gene is TRBD1 (7 bases). V lost 3 bases and J lost 4, with 12 bases in between. There are 14 residues in the CDR3. Germline CDR1 MDHEN, CDR2 SYDVKM. In nucleotides, the CDR3 is TGTGCCAGCAGTTTTGCGCAGGGGGGAGAGACCCAGTACTTC. This translates into CASSFAQGGETQYF.

The V and J genes are TRBV6-1 and TRBJ1-2; D is possibly TRBD1 (5 bases). The V gene lost 6 bases and the J gene lost 1 base, with 9 bases spanning the gap. CDR3 size: 13 residues. Germline V CDR1 and CDR2: MNHNS, SASEGT. The CDR3 nucleotides are TGTGCCAGCAGCCCCGGGGGTAACTATGGCTACACCTTC. Protein product: CASSPGGNYGYTF.

This clonotype was observed a few times. CDR3 sequence: CSARAVGLPGGEQYF. The CDR3 nucleotides read TGCAGTGCTAGAGCGGTCGGACTCCCGGGTGGCGAGCAGTACTTC. The chain links TRBV20-1 to TRBJ2-7, with D maybe TRBD2 (5 bases). Trimming shortened V by 1 base and J by 6 bases, and 19 bases separated the two germline ends. This CDR3 region has 15 residues. Germline V gives CDR1 DFQATT, CDR2 SNEGSKA (reference sequence).

This clonotype was found a few times. This chain links TRBV30 with TRBJ1-6; no clear D gene. Between the trimmed V and J ends, which lost 0 bases and 9 bases, there was a span of 12 bases. The V gene's germline CDR1 is GTSNPN and CDR2 SVGIG (reference sequence). This CDR3 has 14 amino acids. CDR3 in amino acids: CAWSVPGYLSPLHF. The CDR3 region has the DNA TGTGCCTGGAGTGTACCGGGCTACCTTTCACCCCTCCACTTT.

The chain employs TRBV20-1 and TRBJ2-5; 7 bases match TRBD2. The CDR3 is made up of 13 amino acids. Germline V gives CDR1 DFQATT, CDR2 SNEGSKA (reference sequence). The V segment lost 7 bases and the J segment 4 bases; nucleotides outside the gene matches: 9. The CDR3 bases are TGCAGTGGGGTGGGAGGGGCTGGAGAGACCCAGTACTTC. The encoded protein is CSGVGGAGETQYF.

CDR3 DNA sequence: TGTGCCAGCAGTTTAAGACCGGACAGGGGTGGTGGCTACACCTTC. Encoded protein: CASSLRPDRGGGYTF. The chain uses TRBV28 and TRBJ1-2, with 9 nucleotides matching TRBD1. This CDR3 is 15 amino acids long. CDR1 MDHEN and CDR2 SYDVKM come from the germline V gene. Germline trimming cut 2 bases from V and 7 bases from J; bases unmatched to any gene: 8.

The CDR3 loop reads CASSMAPRAEQYF. Here the CDR3 DNA reads TGTGCCAGCAGCATGGCCCCTCGGGCCGAGCAGTACTTC. J is TRBJ2-7 and V is TRBV5-4, with D unclear. The length of the CDR3 is 13 residues. CDR1 SGHNT and CDR2 YYREEE come from the germline V gene (reference sequence). Trimming cost V 4 bases and J 6 bases, with 14 bases left between them.

The chain links TRBV28 to TRBJ2-5, with D unresolved. Germline-derived CDR1 and CDR2 are MDHEN and SYDVKM. The V gene lost 5 bases and the J gene lost 1 base, with 8 bases spanning the gap. The CDR3 is 13 amino acids. The CDR3 spells CASSPTTQETQYF. The CDR3 nucleotides are TGTGCCAGCAGTCCCACTACCCAAGAGACCCAGTACTTC.

In this sample, this clonotype turned up a few times. J is TRBJ2-1 and V is TRBV27, with TRBD2 identical over 13 bases. V was clipped by 5 bases and J by 3 bases; unmatched bases: 10. The CDR3 runs to 18 residues. Germline V gives CDR1 MNHEY, CDR2 SMNVEV (reference sequence). CDR3 loop: CASSPPPGLAGVYNEQFF. The CDR3 region has the DNA TGTGCCAGCAGTCCGCCCCCAGGACTAGCGGGGGTCTACAATGAGCAGTTCTTC.

A few counts support this clonotype. The CDR3 region is CASSEGWGISNQPQHF. DNA of the CDR3: TGTGCCAGCAGTGAAGGGTGGGGGATCAGCAATCAGCCCCAGCATTTT. The chain joins TRBV6-1 to TRBJ1-5; perhaps TRBD1 as D (5 bases). Germline V gives CDR1 MNHNS, CDR2 SASEGT. The CDR3 runs 16 residues. The V end was cut by 1 base, the J end by 1 base, with 11 bases between.

V is TRBV27 and J is TRBJ1-6; D remains ambiguous. The CDR3 covers 15 residues. Looked up from germline, CDR1 is MNHEY and CDR2 is SMNVEV (reference sequence). Trimming removed 5 bases at V and 2 bases at J, with 10 bases between. CDR3 region: CASSPRRAYNSPLHF. The CDR3 nucleotides read TGTGCCAGCAGTCCACGGCGAGCCTATAATTCACCCCTCCACTTT.